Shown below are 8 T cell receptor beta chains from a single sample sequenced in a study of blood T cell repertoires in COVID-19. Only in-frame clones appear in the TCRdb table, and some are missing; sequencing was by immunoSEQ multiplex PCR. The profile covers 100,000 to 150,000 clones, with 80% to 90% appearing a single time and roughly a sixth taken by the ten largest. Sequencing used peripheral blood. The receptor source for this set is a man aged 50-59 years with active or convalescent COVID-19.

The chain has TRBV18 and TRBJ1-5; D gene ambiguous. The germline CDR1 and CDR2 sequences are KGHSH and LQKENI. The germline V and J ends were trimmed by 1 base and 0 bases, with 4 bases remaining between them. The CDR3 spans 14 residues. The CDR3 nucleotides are TGTGCCAGCTCACCACAATATAGCAATCAGCCCCAGCATTTT. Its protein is CASSPQYSNQPQHF. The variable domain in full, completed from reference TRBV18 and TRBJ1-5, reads NAGVMQNPRHLVRRRGQEARLRCSPMKGHSHVYWYRQLPEEGLKFMVYLQKENIIDESGMPKERFSAEFPKEGPSILRIQQVVRGDSAAYFCASSPQYSNQPQHFGDGTRLSIL.

DNA of the CDR3: TGCGCCAGCAGTGATCAGCGGGAGCTGGGTCATGAGCAGTTCTTC. This translates into CASSDQRELGHEQFF. This chain connects TRBV10-1 to TRBJ2-1, with 8 bases fitting TRBD2. Germline V gene sequence: CDR1 WNHNN, CDR2 SYGVQD (reference sequence). The trim removed 3 bases at V and 8 bases at J, leaving 9 bases unmatched. The CDR3 covers 15 residues.

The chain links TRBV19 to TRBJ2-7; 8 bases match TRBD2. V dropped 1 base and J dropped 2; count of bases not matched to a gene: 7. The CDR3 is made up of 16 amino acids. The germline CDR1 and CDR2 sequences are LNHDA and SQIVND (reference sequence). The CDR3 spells CASSIAPAGATYEQYF. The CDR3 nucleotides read TGTGCCAGTAGTATAGCTCCAGCGGGGGCGACCTACGAGCAGTACTTC.

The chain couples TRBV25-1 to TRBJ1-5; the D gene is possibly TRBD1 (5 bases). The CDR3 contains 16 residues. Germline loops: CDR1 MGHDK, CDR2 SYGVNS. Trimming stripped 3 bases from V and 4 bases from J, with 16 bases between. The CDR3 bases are TGTGCCAGCAGTGATAATAGGGGCTTGACAAATCAGCCCCAGCATTTT. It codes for CASSDNRGLTNQPQHF.

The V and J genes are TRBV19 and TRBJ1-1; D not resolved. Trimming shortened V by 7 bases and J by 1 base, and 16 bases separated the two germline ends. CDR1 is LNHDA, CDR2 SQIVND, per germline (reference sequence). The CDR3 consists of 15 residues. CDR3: CASTDTQLGNTEAFF. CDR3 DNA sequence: TGTGCCAGTACCGACACCCAGTTGGGGAACACTGAAGCTTTCTTT.

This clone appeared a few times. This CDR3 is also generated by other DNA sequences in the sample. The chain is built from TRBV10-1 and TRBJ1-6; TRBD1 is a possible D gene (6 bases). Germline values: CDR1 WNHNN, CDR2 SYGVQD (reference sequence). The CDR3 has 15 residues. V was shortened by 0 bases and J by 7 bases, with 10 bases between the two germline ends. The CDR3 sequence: CASSESRTENSPLHF. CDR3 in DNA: TGCGCCAGCAGTGAGTCCCGGACAGAGAATTCACCCCTCCACTTT.

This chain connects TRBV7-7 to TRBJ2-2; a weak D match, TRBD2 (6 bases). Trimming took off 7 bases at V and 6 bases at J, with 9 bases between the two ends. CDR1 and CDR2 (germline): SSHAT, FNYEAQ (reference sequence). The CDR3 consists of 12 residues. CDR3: CASKREAGELFF. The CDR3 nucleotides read TGTGCCAGCAAAAGGGAGGCCGGGGAGCTGTTTTTT.

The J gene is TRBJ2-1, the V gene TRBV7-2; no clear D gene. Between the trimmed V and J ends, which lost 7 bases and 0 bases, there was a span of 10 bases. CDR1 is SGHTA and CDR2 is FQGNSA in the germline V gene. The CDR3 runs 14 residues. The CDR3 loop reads CASNGNPSYNEQFF. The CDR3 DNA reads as TGTGCCAGCAACGGTAACCCCTCCTACAATGAGCAGTTCTTC. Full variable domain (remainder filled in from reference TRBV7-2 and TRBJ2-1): GAGVSQSPSNKVTEKGKDVELRCDPISGHTALYWYRQSLGQGLEFLIYFQGNSAPDKSGLPSDRFSAERTGGSVSTLTIQRTQQEDSAVYLCASNGNPSYNEQFFGPGTRLTVL.